This T cell receptor beta chain was identified during a study of immune evolution from preneoplasia to lung adenocarcinoma. Findings and limits, study-wide: From normal lung to invasive adenocarcinoma, top clone frequencies appeared to decrease. Later-stage lesions appeared to have more T cells, more diversity, less clonality.

Method: immunoSEQ multiplex PCR; TCRdb's copy keeps in-frame clones and lacks some. Seen here are about 3,000 clones, 88% observed once, and the top ten hold roughly 4.9%. Germline trimming cut 6 bases from V and 5 bases from J; bases unmatched to any gene: 7. Germline lookup yields CDR1 SGHTA and CDR2 FQGNSA. The CDR3 contains 14 residues. About this clone: Its antigen is still unknown.

Macro-dissection enriched premalignant or tumor cells before nucleic acid extraction. The origin of this receptor is a person aged 70 to 80 with invasive lung adenocarcinoma. The chain recombines TRBV7-2 with TRBJ2-5, with TRBD2 matching 9 bases. Source material: FFPE invasive lung adenocarcinoma tissue. The CDR3 reads CASRGGGASETQYF. CDR3 coding DNA: TGTGCCAGCAGGGGCGGGGGGGCTTCGGAGACCCAGTACTTC. Together with reference TRBV7-2 and TRBJ2-5, the CDR3 gives the full variable domain: GAGVSQSPSNKVTEKGKDVELRCDPISGHTALYWYRQSLGQGLEFLIYFQGNSAPDKSGLPSDRFSAERTGGSVSTLTIQRTQQEDSAVYLCASRGGGASETQYFGPGTRLLVL.